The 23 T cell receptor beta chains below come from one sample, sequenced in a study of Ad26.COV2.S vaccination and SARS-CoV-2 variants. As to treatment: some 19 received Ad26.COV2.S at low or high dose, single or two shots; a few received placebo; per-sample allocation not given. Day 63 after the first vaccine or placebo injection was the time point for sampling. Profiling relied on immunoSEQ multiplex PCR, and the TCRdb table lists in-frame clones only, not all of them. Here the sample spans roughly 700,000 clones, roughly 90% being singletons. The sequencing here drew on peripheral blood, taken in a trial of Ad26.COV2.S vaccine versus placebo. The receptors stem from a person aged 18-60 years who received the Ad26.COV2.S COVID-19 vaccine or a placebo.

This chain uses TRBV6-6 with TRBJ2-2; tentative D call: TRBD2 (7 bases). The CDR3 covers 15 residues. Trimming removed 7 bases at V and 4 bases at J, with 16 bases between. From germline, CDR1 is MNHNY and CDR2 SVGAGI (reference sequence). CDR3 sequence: CASKNGGHITGELFF. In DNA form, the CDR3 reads TGTGCCAGCAAAAACGGGGGGCACATCACCGGGGAGCTGTTTTTT.

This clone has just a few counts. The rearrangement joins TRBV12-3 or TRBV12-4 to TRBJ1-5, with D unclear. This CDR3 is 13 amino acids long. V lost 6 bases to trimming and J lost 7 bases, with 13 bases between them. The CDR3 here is CASSTTLIQPQHF. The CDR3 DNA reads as TGTGCCAGCAGCACCACTTTAATCCAGCCCCAGCATTTT.

CDR3 protein: CASSLTVEQGQFF. The CDR3 DNA is TGTGCCAGCTCACTCACGGTTGAGCAGGGACAGTTCTTC. The chain employs TRBV18 and TRBJ2-1; the D gene is possibly TRBD1 (5 bases). The CDR3 has 13 amino acids. Germline values: CDR1 KGHSH, CDR2 LQKENI. V lost 4 bases, J lost 13 bases, and 17 bases lay in between.

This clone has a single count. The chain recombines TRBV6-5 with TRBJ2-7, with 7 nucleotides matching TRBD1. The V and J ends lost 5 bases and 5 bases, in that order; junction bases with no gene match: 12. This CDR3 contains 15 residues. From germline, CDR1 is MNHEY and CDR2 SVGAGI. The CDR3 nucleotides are TGTGCCAGCAGTCCTCGGACAGGCCTGAGGGACGAGCAGTACTTC. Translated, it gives CASSPRTGLRDEQYF.

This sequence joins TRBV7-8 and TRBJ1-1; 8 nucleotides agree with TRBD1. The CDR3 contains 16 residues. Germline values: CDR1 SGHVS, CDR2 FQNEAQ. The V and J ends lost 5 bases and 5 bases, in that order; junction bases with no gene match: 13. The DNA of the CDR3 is TGTGCCAGCAGCGCCTGGACAGGGAGGTTGGGGACTGAAGCTTTCTTT. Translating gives CASSAWTGRLGTEAFF.

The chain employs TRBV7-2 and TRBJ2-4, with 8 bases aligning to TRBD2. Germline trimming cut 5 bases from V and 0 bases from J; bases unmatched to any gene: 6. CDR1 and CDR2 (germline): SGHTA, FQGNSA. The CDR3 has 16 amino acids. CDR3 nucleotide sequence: TGTGCCAGCAGCCCAATTAGCGGGGTAGCCAAAAACATTCAGTACTTC. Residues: CASSPISGVAKNIQYF.

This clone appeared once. CDR3 nucleotides: TGTGCCTGGGCCTCCAGGGTATTTTCCTACGAGCAGTACTTC. As protein: CAWASRVFSYEQYF. This rearrangement joins TRBV30 to TRBJ2-7; perhaps TRBD1 as D (5 bases). The germline CDR1 and CDR2 sequences are GTSNPN and SVGIG (reference sequence). The CDR3 totals 14 residues. The V gene lost 5 bases and the J gene lost 1 base, with 15 bases spanning the gap.

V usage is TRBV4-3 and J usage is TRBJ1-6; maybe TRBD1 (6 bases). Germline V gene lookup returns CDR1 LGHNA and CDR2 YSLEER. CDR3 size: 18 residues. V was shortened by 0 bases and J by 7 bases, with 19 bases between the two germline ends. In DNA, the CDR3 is TGCGCCAGCAGCCAAGATCCTCAGGGGACTGGAGGGAATTCACCCCTCCACTTT. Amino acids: CASSQDPQGTGGNSPLHF.

Here the CDR3 DNA reads TGTGCCAGCAGTTTGGACTCCCTCAGCACAGATACGCAGTATTTT. It encodes CASSLDSLSTDTQYF. The chain has TRBV2 and TRBJ2-3; D perhaps matches TRBD2 (5 bases). Deletions cut 5 bases from V and 0 bases from J, with 12 bases between. The CDR3 has 15 amino acids. Germline CDR1 SNHLY, CDR2 FYNNEI.

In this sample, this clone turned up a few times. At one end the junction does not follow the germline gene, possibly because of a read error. The DNA for the CDR3 is TGCAGCCCAGTCCAGGGGGCAGGTTTCTTT. This gives the protein CSPVQGAGFF. The J gene is TRBJ1-6, the V gene TRBV29-1, with 8 positions matching TRBD1. This CDR3 spans 10 amino acids. In germline, CDR1 is SQVTM, CDR2 ANQGSEA.

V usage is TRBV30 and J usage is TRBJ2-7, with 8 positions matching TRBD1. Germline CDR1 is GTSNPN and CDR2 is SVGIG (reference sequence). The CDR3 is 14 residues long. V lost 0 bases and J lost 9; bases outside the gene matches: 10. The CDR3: CAWSVQQQGVRQYF. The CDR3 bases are TGTGCCTGGAGTGTACAACAACAGGGGGTTCGGCAGTACTTC.

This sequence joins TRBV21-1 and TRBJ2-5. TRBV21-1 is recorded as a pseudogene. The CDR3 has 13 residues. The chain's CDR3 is CASTSPAQETQYF. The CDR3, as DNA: TGTGCTAGCACCTCCCCCGCCCAAGAGACCCAGTACTTC.

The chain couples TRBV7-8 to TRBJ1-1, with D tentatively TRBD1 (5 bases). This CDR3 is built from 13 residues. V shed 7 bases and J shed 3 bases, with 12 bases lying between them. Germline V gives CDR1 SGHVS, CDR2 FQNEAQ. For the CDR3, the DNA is TGTGCCAGCACTCGGGACTATTACACTGAAGCTTTCTTT. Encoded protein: CASTRDYYTEAFF.

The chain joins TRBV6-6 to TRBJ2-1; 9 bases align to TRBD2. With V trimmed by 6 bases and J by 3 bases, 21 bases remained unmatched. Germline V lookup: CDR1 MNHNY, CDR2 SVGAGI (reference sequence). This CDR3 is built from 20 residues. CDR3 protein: CASSPGGGGRAIVDYNEQFF. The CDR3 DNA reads TGTGCCAGCAGCCCCGGAGGGGGCGGGAGGGCTATAGTGGACTACAATGAGCAGTTCTTC.

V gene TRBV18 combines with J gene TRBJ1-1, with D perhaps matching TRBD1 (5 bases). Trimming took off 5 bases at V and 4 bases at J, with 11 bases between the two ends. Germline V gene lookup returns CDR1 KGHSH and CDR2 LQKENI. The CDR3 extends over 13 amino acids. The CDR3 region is CASSSTQGTEAFF. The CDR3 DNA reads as TGTGCCAGCTCATCCACGCAGGGCACTGAAGCTTTCTTT.

The CDR3 nucleotides are TGTGCCAGCAGCGCGACAGGGGGGAACTCTGGGGCCAACGTCCTGACTTTC. Translated: CASSATGGNSGANVLTF. The genes are TRBV7-8 and TRBJ2-6, with 9 bases matching TRBD1. Trimming took 5 bases from V and 0 from J; bases not matched to a gene: 5. The CDR3 runs 17 residues. The V gene's germline CDR1 is SGHVS and CDR2 FQNEAQ.

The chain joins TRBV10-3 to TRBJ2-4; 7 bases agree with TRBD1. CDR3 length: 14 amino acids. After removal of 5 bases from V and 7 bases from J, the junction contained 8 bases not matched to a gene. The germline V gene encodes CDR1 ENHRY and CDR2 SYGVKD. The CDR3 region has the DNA TGTGCCATCAGTACAGGGGTCCTCGGGAACATTCAGTACTTC. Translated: CAISTGVLGNIQYF.

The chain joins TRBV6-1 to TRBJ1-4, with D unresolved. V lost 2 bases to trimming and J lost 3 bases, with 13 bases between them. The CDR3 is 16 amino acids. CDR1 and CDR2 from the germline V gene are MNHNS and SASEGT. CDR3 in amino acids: CASSERGRTANEKLFF. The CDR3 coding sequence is TGTGCCAGCAGTGAACGCGGGAGGACGGCTAATGAAAAACTGTTTTTT.

CDR3 sequence (DNA): TGTGCTAGTGTCGGCGAAGCCATGGCGTCCAATGAGCAGTTCTTC. Encoded protein: CASVGEAMASNEQFF. The chain links TRBV12-5 to TRBJ2-1, with D unclear. The CDR3 extends over 15 amino acids. The ends were cut back, 7 bases at V and 6 bases at J, with 19 bases in the middle. Germline CDR1 reads LGHNT; CDR2 reads FRNRAP.

The CDR3 DNA sequence: TGTGCCAGCAGGCAAGGCGACATTCAGTACTTC. It encodes CASRQGDIQYF. The chain carries TRBV12-3 or TRBV12-4 and TRBJ2-4, with D uncertain. Trimming removed 6 bases at V and 8 bases at J, with 8 bases between. The CDR3 totals 11 residues.

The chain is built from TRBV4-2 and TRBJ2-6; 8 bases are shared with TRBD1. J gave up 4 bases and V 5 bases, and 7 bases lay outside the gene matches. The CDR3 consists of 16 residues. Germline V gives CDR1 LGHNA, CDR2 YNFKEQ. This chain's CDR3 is CASSDGQGSGANVLTF. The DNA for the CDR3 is TGTGCCAGCAGCGACGGACAGGGCTCCGGGGCCAACGTCCTGACTTTC.

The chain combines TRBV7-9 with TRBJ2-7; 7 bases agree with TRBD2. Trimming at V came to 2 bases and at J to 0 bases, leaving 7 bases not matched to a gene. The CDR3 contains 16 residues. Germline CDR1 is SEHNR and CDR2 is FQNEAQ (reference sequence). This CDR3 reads CASSLPPSGGSYEQYF. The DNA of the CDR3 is TGTGCCAGCAGCTTACCCCCTAGCGGTGGCTCCTACGAGCAGTACTTC.

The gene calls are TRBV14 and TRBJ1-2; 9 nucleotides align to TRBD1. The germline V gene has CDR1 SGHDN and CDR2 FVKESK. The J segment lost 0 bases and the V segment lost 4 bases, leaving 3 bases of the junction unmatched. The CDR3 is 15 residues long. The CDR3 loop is CASSLQGATNYGYTF. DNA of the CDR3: TGTGCCAGCAGCCTACAGGGGGCTACTAACTATGGCTACACCTTC.